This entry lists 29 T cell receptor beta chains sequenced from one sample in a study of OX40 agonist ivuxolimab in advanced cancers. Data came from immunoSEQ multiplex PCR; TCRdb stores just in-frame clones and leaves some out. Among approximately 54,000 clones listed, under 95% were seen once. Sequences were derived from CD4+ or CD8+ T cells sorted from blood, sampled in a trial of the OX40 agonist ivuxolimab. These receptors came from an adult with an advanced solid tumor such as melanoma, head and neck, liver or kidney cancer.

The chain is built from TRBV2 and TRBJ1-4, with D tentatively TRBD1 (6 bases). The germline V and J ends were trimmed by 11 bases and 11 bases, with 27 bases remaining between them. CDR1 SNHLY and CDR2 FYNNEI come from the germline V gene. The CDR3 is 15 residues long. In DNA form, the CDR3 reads TGTGCCCTCGGTGGAGGGGGTGACATGGTGGAGAAACTGTTTTTT. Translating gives CALGGGGDMVEKLFF.

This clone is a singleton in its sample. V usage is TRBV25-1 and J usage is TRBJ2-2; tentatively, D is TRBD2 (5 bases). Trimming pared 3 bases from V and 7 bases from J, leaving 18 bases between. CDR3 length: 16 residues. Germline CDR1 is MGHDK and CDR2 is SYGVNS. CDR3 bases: TGTGCCAGCAGTGAGTTTGGGCTAGCAAGAGTCGGGGAGCTGTTTTTT. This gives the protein CASSEFGLARVGELFF.

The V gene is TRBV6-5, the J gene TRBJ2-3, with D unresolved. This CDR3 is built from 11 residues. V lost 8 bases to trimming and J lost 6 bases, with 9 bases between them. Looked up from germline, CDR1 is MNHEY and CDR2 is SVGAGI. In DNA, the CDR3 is TGTGCCAGCCGCGTGGGGGATACGCAGTATTTT. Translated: CASRVGDTQYF.

The CDR3 nucleotides are TGTGCCAGCAGAGCAAATACGGGGGACTACACTGAAGCTTTCTTT. It translates to CASRANTGDYTEAFF. This sequence joins TRBV6-1 and TRBJ1-1; weak D call: TRBD1 (5 bases). The CDR3 has 15 amino acids. Trimming pared 6 bases from V and 3 bases from J, leaving 17 bases between. CDR1 MNHNS and CDR2 SASEGT come from the germline V gene.

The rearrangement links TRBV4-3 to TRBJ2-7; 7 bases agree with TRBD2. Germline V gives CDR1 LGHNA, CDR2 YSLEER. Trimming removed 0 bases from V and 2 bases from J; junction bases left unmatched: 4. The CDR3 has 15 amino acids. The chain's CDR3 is CASSQEPSGAYEQYF. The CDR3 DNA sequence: TGCGCCAGCAGCCAAGAACCTAGCGGAGCCTACGAGCAGTACTTC.

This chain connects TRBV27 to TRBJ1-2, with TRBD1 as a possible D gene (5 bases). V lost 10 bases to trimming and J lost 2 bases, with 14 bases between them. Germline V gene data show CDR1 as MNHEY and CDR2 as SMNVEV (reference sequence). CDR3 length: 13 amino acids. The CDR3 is CATSRNRNYGYTF. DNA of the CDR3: TGTGCCACCAGCCGTAACAGGAACTATGGCTACACCTTC.

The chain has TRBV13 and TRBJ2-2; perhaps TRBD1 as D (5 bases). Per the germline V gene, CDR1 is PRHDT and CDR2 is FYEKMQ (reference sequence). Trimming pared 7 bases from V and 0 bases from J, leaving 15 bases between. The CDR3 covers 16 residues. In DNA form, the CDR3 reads TGTGCCAGCACCCCTCAAGGGGAAGCGAACACCGGGGAGCTGTTTTTT. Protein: CASTPQGEANTGELFF. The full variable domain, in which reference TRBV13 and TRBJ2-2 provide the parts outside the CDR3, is AAGVIQSPRHLIKEKRETATLKCYPIPRHDTVYWYQQGPGQDPQFLISFYEKMQSDKGSIPDRFSAQQFSDYHSELNMSSLELGDSALYFCASTPQGEANTGELFFGEGSRLTVL.

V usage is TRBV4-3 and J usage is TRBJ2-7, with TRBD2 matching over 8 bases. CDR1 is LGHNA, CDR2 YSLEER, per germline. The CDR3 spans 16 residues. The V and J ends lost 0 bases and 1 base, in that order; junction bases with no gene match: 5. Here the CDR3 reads CASSQEGVAGSYEQYF. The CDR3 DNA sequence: TGCGCCAGCAGCCAAGAAGGGGTAGCGGGATCCTACGAGCAGTACTTC.

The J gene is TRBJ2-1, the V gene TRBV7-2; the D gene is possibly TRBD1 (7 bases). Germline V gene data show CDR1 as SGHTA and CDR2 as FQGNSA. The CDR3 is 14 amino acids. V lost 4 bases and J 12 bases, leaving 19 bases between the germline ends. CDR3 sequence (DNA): TGTGCCAGCAGCTCCAAGAGGGGGCGGAGGGGGCAGTTCTTC. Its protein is CASSSKRGRRGQFF.

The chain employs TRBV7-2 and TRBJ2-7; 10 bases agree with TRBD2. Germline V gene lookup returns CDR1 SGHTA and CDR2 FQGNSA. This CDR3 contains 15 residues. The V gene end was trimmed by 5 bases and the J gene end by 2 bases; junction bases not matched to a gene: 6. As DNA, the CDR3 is TGTGCCAGCAGCCCGCGGACTAGCGGAGCCTACGAGCAGTACTTC. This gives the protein CASSPRTSGAYEQYF. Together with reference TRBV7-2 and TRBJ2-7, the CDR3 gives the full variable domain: GAGVSQSPSNKVTEKGKDVELRCDPISGHTALYWYRQSLGQGLEFLIYFQGNSAPDKSGLPSDRFSAERTGGSVSTLTIQRTQQEDSAVYLCASSPRTSGAYEQYFGPGTRLTVT.

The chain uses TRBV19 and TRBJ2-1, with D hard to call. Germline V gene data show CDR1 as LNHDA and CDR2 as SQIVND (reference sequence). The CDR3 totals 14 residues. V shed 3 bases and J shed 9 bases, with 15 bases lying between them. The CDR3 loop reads CASSISDSMGEQFF. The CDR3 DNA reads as TGTGCCAGTAGTATTTCTGATTCTATGGGTGAGCAGTTCTTC.

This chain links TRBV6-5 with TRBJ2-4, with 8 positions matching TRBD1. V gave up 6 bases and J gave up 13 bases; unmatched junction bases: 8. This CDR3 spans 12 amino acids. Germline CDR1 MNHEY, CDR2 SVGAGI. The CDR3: CASSQEGDRQYF. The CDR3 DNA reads TGTGCCAGCAGCCAGGAGGGGGACAGGCAGTACTTC.

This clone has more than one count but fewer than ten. CDR3 loop: CASSETQENTEAFF. Here the CDR3 DNA reads TGTGCCAGCAGTGAAACCCAGGAGAACACTGAAGCTTTCTTT. The chain is built from TRBV2 and TRBJ1-1; no reliable D call. This CDR3 comprises 14 residues. The V gene lost 2 bases and the J gene lost 1 base, with 8 bases spanning the gap. Germline V gives CDR1 SNHLY, CDR2 FYNNEI.

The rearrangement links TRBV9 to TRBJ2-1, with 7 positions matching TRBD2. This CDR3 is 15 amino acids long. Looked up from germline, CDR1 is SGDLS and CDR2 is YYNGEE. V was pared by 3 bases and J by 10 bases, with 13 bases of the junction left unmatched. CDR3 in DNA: TGTGCCAGCAGCGCGGCTAGCGGCCCCGTGGAAGAGCAGTTCTTC. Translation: CASSAASGPVEEQFF.

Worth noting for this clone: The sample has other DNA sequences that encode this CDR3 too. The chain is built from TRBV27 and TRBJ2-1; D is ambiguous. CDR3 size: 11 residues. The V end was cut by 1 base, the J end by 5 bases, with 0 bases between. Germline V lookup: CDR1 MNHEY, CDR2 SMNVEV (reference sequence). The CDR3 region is CASSLYNEQFF. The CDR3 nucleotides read TGTGCCAGCAGTTTATACAATGAGCAGTTCTTC.

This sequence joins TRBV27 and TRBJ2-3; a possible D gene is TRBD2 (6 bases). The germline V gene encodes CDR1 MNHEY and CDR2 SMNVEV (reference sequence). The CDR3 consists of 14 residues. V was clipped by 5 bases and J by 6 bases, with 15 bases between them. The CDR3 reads CASSPLGGTDTQYF. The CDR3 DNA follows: TGTGCCAGCAGTCCCTTGGGCGGGACCGATACGCAGTATTTT.

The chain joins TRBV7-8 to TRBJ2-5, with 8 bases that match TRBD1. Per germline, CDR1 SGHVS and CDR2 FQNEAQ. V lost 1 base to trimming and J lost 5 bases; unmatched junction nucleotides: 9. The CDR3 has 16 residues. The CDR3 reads CASSLVGPGGAETQYF. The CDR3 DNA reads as TGTGCCAGCAGCTTAGTTGGTCCAGGGGGCGCGGAGACCCAGTACTTC.

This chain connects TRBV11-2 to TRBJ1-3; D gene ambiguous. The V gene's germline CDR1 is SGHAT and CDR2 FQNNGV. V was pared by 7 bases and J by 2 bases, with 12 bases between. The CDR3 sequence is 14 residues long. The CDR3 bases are TGTGCCAGCACCCTTGTGTACGCTGGAAACACCATATATTTT. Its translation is CASTLVYAGNTIYF.

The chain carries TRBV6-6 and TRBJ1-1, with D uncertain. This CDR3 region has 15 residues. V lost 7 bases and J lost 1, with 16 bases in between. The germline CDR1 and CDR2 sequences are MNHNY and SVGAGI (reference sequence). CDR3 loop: CASTYVGGKNTEAFF. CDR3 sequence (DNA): TGTGCCAGCACCTACGTAGGCGGGAAGAACACTGAAGCTTTCTTT.

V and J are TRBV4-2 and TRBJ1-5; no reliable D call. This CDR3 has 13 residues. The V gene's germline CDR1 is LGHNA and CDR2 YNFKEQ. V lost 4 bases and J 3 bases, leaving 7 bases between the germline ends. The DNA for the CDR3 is TGTGCCAGCAGCCTCACCTCCAATCAGCCCCAGCATTTT. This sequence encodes CASSLTSNQPQHF.

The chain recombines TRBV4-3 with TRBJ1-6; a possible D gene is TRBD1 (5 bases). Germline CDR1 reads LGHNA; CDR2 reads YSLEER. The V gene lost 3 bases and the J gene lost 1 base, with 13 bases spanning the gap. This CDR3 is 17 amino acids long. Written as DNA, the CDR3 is TGCGCCAGCAGCCAGAGGTGGGGCGTATCCTATAATTCACCCCTCCACTTT. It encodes CASSQRWGVSYNSPLHF.

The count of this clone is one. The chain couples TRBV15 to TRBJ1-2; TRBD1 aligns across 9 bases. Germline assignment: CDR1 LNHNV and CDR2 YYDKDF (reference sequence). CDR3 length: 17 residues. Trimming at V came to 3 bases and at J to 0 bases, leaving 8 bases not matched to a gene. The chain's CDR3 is CATSRDLGQGANYGYTF. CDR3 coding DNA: TGTGCCACCAGCAGGGACCTGGGACAGGGAGCTAACTATGGCTACACCTTC.

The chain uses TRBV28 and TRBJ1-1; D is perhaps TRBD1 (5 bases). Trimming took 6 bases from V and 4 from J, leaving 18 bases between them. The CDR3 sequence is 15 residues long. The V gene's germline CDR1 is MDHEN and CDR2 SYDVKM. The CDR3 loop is CASRGAVGAGTEAFF. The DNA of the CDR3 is TGTGCCAGCAGAGGGGCCGTTGGGGCAGGCACTGAAGCTTTCTTT.

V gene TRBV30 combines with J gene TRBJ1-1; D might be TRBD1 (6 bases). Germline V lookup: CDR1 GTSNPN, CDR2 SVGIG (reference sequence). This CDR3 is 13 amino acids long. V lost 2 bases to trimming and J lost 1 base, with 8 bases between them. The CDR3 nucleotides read TGTGCCTGGAGTCAGACAGGGAACACTGAAGCTTTCTTT. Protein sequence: CAWSQTGNTEAFF.

The CDR3 sequence is CASSLAPHSGNTIYF. Here the CDR3 DNA reads TGTGCCAGCAGCTTGGCCCCTCACTCTGGAAACACCATATATTTT. The V gene is TRBV5-4, the J gene TRBJ1-3; D unclear. V was clipped by 0 bases and J by 0 bases, with 7 bases between them. Germline V gene data show CDR1 as SGHNT and CDR2 as YYREEE (reference sequence). The CDR3 has 15 amino acids.

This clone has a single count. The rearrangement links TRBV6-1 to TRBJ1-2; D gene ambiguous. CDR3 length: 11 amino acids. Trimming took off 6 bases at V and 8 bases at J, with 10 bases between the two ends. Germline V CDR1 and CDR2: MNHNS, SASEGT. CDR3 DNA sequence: TGTGCCAGCAGCGAATGGTTGGGCTACACCTTC. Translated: CASSEWLGYTF.

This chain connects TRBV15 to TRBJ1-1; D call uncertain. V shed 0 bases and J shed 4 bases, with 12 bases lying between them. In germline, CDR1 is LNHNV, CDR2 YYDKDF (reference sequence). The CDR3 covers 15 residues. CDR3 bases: TGTGCCACCAGCAGAGATATGGCAGATTTCACTGAAGCTTTCTTT. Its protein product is CATSRDMADFTEAFF.

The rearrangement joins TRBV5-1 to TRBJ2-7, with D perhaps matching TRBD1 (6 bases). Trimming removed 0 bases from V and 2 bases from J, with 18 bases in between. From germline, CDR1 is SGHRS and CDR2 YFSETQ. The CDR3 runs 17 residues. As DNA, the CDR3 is TGCGCCAGCAGCTTGGGTGCCTTCAGGGGCCAAGCCTACGAGCAGTACTTC. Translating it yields CASSLGAFRGQAYEQYF.

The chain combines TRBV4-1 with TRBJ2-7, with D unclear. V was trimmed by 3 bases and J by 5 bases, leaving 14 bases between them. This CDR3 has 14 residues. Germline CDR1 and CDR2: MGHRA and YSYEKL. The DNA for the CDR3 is TGCGCCAGCAGCCACTCTGCCCAAGCTAACGAGCAGTACTTC. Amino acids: CASSHSAQANEQYF.